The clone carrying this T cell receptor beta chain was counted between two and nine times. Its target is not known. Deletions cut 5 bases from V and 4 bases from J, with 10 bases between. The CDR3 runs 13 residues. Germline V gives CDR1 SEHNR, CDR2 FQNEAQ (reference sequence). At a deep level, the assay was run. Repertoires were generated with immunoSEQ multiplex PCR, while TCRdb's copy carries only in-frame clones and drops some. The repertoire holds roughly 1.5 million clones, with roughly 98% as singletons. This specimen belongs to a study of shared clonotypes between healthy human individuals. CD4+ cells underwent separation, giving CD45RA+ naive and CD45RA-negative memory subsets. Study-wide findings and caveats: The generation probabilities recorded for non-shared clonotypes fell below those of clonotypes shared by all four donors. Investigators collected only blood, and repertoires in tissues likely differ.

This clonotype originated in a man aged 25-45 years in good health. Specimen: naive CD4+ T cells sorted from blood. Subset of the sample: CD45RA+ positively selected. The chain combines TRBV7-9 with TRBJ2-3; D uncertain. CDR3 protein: CASSVGEADTQYF. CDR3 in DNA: TGTGCCAGCAGCGTAGGAGAGGCAGATACGCAGTATTTT. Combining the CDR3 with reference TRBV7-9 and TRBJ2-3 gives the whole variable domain DTGVSQNPRHKITKRGQNVTFRCDPISEHNRLYWYRQTLGQGPEFLTYFQNEAQLEKSRLLSDRFSAERPKGSFSTLEIQRTEQGDSAMYLCASSVGEADTQYFGPGTRLTVL.